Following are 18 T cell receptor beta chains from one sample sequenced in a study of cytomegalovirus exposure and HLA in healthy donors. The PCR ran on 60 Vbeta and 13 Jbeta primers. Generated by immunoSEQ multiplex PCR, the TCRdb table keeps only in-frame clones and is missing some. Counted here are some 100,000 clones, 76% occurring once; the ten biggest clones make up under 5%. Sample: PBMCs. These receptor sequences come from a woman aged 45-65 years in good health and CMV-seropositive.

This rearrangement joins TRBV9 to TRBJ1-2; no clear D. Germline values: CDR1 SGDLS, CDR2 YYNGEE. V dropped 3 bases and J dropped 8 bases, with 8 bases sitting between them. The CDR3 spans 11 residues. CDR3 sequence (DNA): TGTGCCAGCAGCGGAACTGTGGGCTACACCTTC. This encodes CASSGTVGYTF.

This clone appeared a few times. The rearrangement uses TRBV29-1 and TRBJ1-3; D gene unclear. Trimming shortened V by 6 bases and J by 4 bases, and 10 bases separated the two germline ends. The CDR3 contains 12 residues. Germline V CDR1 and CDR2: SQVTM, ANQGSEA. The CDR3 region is CSVSREGNTIYF. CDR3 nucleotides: TGCAGCGTCTCGAGGGAGGGAAACACCATATATTTT.

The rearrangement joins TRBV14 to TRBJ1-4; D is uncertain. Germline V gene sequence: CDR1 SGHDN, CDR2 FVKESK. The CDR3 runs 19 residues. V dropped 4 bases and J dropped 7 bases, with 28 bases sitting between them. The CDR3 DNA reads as TGTGCCAGCAGCCTATCAAACTCCCTCACGGCCACAGTCGGTGAAAAACTGTTTTTT. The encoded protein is CASSLSNSLTATVGEKLFF.

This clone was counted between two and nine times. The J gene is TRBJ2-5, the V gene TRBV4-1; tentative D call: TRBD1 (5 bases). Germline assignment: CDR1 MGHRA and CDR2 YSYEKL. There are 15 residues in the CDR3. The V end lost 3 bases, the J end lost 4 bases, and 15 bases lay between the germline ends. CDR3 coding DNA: TGCGCCAGCAGCCACGGTAGGGGCGCTGGAGAGACCCAGTACTTC. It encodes CASSHGRGAGETQYF.

The CDR3 loop is CASTPLDRGNQPQHF. In nucleotides, the CDR3 is TGTGCCAGCACCCCACTGGACAGGGGCAATCAGCCCCAGCATTTT. The chain is built from TRBV2 and TRBJ1-5; 8 bases are shared with TRBD1. Per the germline V gene, CDR1 is SNHLY and CDR2 is FYNNEI. This CDR3 contains 15 residues. After removal of 7 bases from V and 2 bases from J, the junction contained 7 bases not matched to a gene.

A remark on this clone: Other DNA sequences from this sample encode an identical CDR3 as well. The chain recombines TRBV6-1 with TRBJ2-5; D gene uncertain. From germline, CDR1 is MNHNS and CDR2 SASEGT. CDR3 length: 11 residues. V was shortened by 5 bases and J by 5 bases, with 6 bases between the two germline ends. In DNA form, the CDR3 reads TGTGCCAGCAGTTACCGGGAGACCCAGTACTTC. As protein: CASSYRETQYF.

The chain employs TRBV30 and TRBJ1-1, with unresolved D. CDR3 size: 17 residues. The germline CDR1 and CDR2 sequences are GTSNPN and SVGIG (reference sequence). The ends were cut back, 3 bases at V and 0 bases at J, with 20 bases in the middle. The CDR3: CAWSSLGRMFMNTEAFF. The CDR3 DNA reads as TGTGCCTGGAGCTCTCTTGGGAGAATGTTTATGAACACTGAAGCTTTCTTT.

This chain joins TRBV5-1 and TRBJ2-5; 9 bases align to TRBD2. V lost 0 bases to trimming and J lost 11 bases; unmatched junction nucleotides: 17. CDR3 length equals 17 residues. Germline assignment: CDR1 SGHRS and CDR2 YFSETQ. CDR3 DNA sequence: TGCGCCAGCAGCTTGGAGGAGGTAGCGGGAGCCCTCAAGGAGCAGTACTTC. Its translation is CASSLEEVAGALKEQYF.

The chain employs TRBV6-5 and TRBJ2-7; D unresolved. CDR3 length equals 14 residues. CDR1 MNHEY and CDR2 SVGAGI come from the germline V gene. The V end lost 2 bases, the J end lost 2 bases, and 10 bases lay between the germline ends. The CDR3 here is CASSYGGPPYEQYF. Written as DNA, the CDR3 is TGTGCCAGCAGTTACGGTGGCCCGCCCTACGAGCAGTACTTC.

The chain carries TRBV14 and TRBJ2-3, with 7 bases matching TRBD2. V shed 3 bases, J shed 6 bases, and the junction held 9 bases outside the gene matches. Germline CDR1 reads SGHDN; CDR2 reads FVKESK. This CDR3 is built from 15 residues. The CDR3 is CASSHIAGPTDTQYF. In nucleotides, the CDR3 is TGTGCCAGCAGCCACATAGCGGGCCCCACGGATACGCAGTATTTT. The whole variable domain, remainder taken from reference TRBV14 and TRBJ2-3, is EAGVTQFPSHSVIEKGQTVTLRCDPISGHDNLYWYRRVMGKEIKFLLHFVKESKQDESGMPNNRFLAERTGGTYSTLKVQPAELEDSGVYFCASSHIAGPTDTQYFGPGTRLTVL.

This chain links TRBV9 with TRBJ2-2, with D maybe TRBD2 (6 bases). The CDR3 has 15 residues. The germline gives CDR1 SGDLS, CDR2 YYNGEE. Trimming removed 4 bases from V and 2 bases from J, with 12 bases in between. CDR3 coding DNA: TGTGCCAGCAGCCCCCCTAGCGACAACACCGGGGAGCTGTTTTTT. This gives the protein CASSPPSDNTGELFF.

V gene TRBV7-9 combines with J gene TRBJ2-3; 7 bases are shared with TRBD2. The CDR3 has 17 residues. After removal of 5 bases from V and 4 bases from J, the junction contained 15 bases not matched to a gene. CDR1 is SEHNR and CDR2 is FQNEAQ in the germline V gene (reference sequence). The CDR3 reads CASSPGISGREADTQYF. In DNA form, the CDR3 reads TGTGCCAGCAGCCCGGGGATTAGCGGGCGAGAGGCAGATACGCAGTATTTT.

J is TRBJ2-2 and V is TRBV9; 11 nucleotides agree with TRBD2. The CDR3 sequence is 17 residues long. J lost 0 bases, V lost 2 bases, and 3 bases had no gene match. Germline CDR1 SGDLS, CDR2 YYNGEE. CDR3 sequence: CASSVGLAATNTGELFF. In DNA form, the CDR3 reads TGTGCCAGCAGCGTGGGACTAGCGGCCACGAACACCGGGGAGCTGTTTTTT.

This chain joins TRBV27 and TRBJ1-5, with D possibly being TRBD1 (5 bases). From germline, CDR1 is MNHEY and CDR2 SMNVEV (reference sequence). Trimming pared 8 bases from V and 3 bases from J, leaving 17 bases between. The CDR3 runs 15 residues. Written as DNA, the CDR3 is TGTGCCAGCCGCCTGGGGACTGCGTTCAATCAGCCCCAGCATTTT. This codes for CASRLGTAFNQPQHF.

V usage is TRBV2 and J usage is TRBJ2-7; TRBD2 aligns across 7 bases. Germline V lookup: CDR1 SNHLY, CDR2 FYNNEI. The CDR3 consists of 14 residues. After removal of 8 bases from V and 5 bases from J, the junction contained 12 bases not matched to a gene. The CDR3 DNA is TGTGCCAGCTCCACAGGCGGGGGTTTAGACGAGCAGTACTTC. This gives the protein CASSTGGGLDEQYF.

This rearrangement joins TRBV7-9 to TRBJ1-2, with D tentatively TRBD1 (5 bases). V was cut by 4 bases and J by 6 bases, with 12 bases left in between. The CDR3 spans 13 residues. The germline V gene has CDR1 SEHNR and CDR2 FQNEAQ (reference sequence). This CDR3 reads CASSSGGWHGYTF. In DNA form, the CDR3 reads TGTGCCAGCAGCTCTGGGGGGTGGCATGGCTACACCTTC.

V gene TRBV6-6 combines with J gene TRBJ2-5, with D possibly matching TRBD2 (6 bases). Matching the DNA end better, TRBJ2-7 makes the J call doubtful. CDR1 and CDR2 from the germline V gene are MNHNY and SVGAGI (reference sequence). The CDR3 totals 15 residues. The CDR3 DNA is TGTGCCAGCAGTTACGGTGGGGGAGGCTCCTACGAGCAGTACTTC. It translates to CASSYGGGGSYEQYF.

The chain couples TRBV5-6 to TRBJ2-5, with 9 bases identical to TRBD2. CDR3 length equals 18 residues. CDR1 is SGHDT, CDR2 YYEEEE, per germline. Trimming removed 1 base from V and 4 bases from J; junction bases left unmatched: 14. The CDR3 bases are TGTGCCAGCAGCTTGCTCCCCGCGGGAGGGGAGTTAGGAGAGACCCAGTACTTC. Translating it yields CASSLLPAGGELGETQYF.